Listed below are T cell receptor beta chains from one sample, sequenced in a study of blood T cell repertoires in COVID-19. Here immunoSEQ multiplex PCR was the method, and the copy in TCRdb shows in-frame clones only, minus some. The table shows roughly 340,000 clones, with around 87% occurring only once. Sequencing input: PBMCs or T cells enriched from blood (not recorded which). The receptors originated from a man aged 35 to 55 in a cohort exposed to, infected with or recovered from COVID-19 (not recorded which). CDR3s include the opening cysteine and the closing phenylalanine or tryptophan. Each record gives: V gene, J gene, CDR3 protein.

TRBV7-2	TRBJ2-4	CASSLTGELDIQYF
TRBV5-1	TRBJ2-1	CASSLGTRSSYNEQFF
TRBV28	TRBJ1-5	CASSLGGRNQPQHF
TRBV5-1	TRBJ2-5	CASSFASGGGWETQYF
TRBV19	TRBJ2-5	CASSIPGTPQTQYF
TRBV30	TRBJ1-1	CAWSLPTGTAFF
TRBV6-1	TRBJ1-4	CASSEAYTRLDEKLFF
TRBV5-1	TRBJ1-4	CASSFSDYNEKLFF
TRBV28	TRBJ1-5	CASSGPGQGNQPQHF
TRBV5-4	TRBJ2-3	CASRLGLAGVSGTDTQYF
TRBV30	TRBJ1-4	CAWGVEGKKLFF
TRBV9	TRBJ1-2	CASSARQGSFNYGYTF
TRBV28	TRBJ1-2	CASSLALTVYGYTF
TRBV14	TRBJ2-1	CASSQIIGLANNEQFF
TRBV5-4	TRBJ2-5	CASSSGGKGETQYF
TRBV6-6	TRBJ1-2	CASSYTYGYTF